This T cell receptor (beta chain) emerged from a study of OX40 agonist ivuxolimab in advanced cancers. Study context: An agonistic human IgG2 monoclonal antibody against OX40 (CD134) was given. Prior therapy, whether anti-PD-1, anti-PD-L1 or anti-CTLA-4, was allowed, and roughly 40% had some. Of the patients, three showed partial responses, one with hepatocellular carcinoma and two with cutaneous melanoma.

Germline V gene lookup returns CDR1 SGHTA and CDR2 FQGNSA. The CDR3 runs 15 residues. As regards this clone: The antigen remains undetermined. Its ends do not fully match the called genes, so a read error is possible.

Regarding the study as a whole: Fewer expanded clones were found on average in CD4+ than in CD8+ T cells.

Sequencing was performed with immunoSEQ multiplex PCR; in TCRdb, only in-frame clones are kept and a portion is missing. Of over 65,000 clones in the sample, around 90% were seen once. Sequencing was performed on CD4+ or CD8+ T cells sorted from blood, taken in a trial of the OX40 agonist ivuxolimab. The source of this sequence is an adult with an advanced solid tumor such as melanoma, head and neck, liver or kidney cancer. This chain links TRBV7-2 with TRBJ1-1; D may be TRBD1 (5 bases). CDR3 amino acids: CASSLVQGVNAEAFF. In nucleotides, the CDR3 is TGTGCCAGCAGCTTAGTCCAGGGAGTGAACGCTGAAGCTTTCTTT.